This TCR beta chain was identified during a study of Ad26.COV2.S vaccination and SARS-CoV-2 variants. Treatment here: approximately 18 received Ad26.COV2.S at low or high dose, single or two shots; about 5 received placebo; per-sample allocation not given. Vaccine and placebo recipients were sampled on day 63 after the first injection. Sequenced by immunoSEQ multiplex PCR; TCRdb stores in-frame clones only, minus some. Of 300,000 to 400,000 clones in the sample, around 84% were seen once. From germline, CDR1 is SGHTA and CDR2 FQGNSA. V shed 5 bases, J shed 7 bases, and the junction held 11 bases outside the gene matches. The CDR3 has 16 amino acids.

The sequence came from a person aged 18-65 years who received the Ad26.COV2.S COVID-19 vaccine or a placebo. The chain employs TRBV7-2 and TRBJ2-5; TRBD1 agrees at 12 bases. The material sequenced was peripheral blood, taken in a trial of Ad26.COV2.S vaccine versus placebo. The CDR3 coding sequence is TGTGCCAGCAGCCCCAACCGGGACAGGGGGCGCGGGACCCAGTACTTC. Protein: CASSPNRDRGRGTQYF.